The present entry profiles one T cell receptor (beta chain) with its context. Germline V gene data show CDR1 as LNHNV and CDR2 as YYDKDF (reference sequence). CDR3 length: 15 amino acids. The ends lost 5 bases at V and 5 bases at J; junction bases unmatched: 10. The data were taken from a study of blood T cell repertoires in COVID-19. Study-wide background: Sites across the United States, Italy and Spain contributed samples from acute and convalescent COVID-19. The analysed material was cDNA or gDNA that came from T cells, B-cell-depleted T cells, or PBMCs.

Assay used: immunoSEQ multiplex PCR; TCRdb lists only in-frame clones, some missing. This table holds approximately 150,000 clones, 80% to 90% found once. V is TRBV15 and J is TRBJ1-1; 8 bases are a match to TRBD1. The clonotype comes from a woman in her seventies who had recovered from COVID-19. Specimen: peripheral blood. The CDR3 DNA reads TGTGCCACCAGCCCCCCCAGGGGGCGGTGGACTGAAGCTTTCTTT. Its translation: CATSPPRGRWTEAFF.